These T cell receptor beta chains were read from a single sample in a study of cytomegalovirus exposure and HLA in healthy donors. This table comes from immunoSEQ multiplex PCR, and its TCRdb copy is limited to in-frame clones, with some not included. This table holds nearly 95,000 clones, around 8% found once. The sample was PBMCs. Receptors were obtained from a man in his forties or fifties in good health and CMV-seronegative. Each CDR3 is given with its conserved first and last residue. A D gene is named only where the DNA matches it firmly. Size values are once, few and many counts, or a class for expanded clones, and some rows have none.

d_gene: NA; v_gene: TRBV19; len: 15; j_gene: TRBJ2-5; abundance: few; CDR3aa: CASSILGGRKETQYF; CDR3nt: TGTGCCAGTAGTATTTTAGGGGGTAGGAAAGAGACCCAGTACTTC
d_gene: TRBD1; v_gene: TRBV6-5; len: 15; j_gene: TRBJ1-2; abundance: NA; CDR3aa: CASSPPGQGIDGYTF; CDR3nt: TGTGCCAGCAGTCCCCCGGGACAGGGAATTGATGGCTACACCTTC
d_gene: TRBD1; v_gene: TRBV6-1; len: 16; j_gene: TRBJ1-2; abundance: few; CDR3aa: CASSAIQGAGGYGYTF; CDR3nt: TGTGCCAGCAGTGCCATACAGGGGGCGGGTGGCTATGGCTACACCTTC
d_gene: TRBD2; v_gene: TRBV7-3; len: 16; j_gene: TRBJ2-7; abundance: NA; CDR3aa: CASSLTGLAGEKEQYF; CDR3nt: TGTGCCAGCAGCTTAACGGGTCTAGCGGGAGAGAAGGAGCAGTACTTC
d_gene: NA; v_gene: TRBV6-6; len: 13; j_gene: TRBJ2-1; abundance: few; CDR3aa: CASSYRRYNEQFF; CDR3nt: TGTGCCAGCAGCTACCGGAGGTACAATGAGCAGTTCTTC
d_gene: NA; v_gene: TRBV28; len: 15; j_gene: TRBJ2-7; abundance: few; CDR3aa: CASSFRGNPVYEQYF; CDR3nt: TGTGCCAGCAGTTTTAGGGGTAACCCAGTCTACGAGCAGTACTTC
d_gene: TRBD1; v_gene: TRBV19; len: 14; j_gene: TRBJ1-4; abundance: NA; CDR3aa: CASTLGDRREKLFF; CDR3nt: TGTGCCAGTACCCTGGGGGACAGACGCGAAAAACTGTTTTTT
d_gene: NA; v_gene: TRBV5-1; len: 17; j_gene: TRBJ2-3; abundance: NA; CDR3aa: CASSPLSNRILTDTQYF; CDR3nt: TGCGCCAGCAGCCCTCTTAGCAACAGGATCCTCACAGATACGCAGTATTTT
d_gene: TRBD1; v_gene: TRBV7-9; len: 13; j_gene: TRBJ2-3; abundance: few; CDR3aa: CASSEGGGDTQYF; CDR3nt: TGTGCCAGCAGCGAAGGGGGCGGAGATACGCAGTATTTT
d_gene: NA; v_gene: TRBV6-6; len: 14; j_gene: TRBJ2-5; abundance: NA; CDR3aa: CASSGSGKRETQYF; CDR3nt: TGTGCCAGCAGTGGCTCAGGGAAACGGGAGACCCAGTACTTC
d_gene: NA; v_gene: TRBV19; len: 13; j_gene: TRBJ1-5; abundance: few; CDR3aa: CASSDSLNQPQHF; CDR3nt: TGTGCCAGCAGCGACAGCCTCAATCAGCCCCAGCATTTT
d_gene: NA; v_gene: TRBV28; len: 15; j_gene: TRBJ2-1; abundance: few; CDR3aa: CASSLLGQLYNEQFF; CDR3nt: TGTGCCAGCAGTTTGTTGGGACAACTTTACAATGAGCAGTTCTTC
d_gene: NA; v_gene: TRBV6-5; len: 13; j_gene: TRBJ1-2; abundance: few; CDR3aa: CASSETASRGYTF; CDR3nt: TGTGCCAGCAGTGAGACAGCATCTAGGGGCTACACCTTC
d_gene: NA; v_gene: TRBV6-1; len: 16; j_gene: TRBJ2-1; abundance: few; CDR3aa: CASSELWEVSYNEQFF; CDR3nt: TGTGCCAGCAGTGAATTGTGGGAGGTCTCCTACAATGAGCAGTTCTTC
d_gene: TRBD2; v_gene: TRBV6-5; len: 15; j_gene: TRBJ2-1; abundance: NA; CDR3aa: CASSQSLAGEGGQFF; CDR3nt: TGTGCCAGCAGCCAATCACTAGCGGGAGAGGGTGGGCAGTTCTTC
d_gene: NA; v_gene: TRBV6-4; len: 14; j_gene: TRBJ2-7; abundance: few; CDR3aa: CASSPGPASYEQYF; CDR3nt: TGTGCCAGCAGCCCAGGGCCCGCCTCCTACGAGCAGTACTTC
d_gene: TRBD2; v_gene: TRBV27; len: 15; j_gene: TRBJ2-5; abundance: NA; CDR3aa: CASSLTPGGGETQYF; CDR3nt: TGTGCCAGCAGTTTAACGCCGGGGGGGGGAGAGACCCAGTACTTC
d_gene: TRBD2; v_gene: TRBV7-3; len: 14; j_gene: TRBJ2-1; abundance: NA; CDR3aa: CASSLSGTSNEQFF; CDR3nt: TGTGCCAGCAGCTTGTCCGGGACTAGTAATGAGCAGTTCTTC
d_gene: NA; v_gene: TRBV19; len: 12; j_gene: TRBJ1-6; abundance: few; CDR3aa: CASSIVQGPLHF; CDR3nt: TGTGCCAGTAGTATAGTACAGGGACCCCTCCACTTT
d_gene: NA; v_gene: TRBV18; len: 13; j_gene: TRBJ1-2; abundance: few; CDR3aa: CASSFDSNGGYTF; CDR3nt: TGTGCCAGCTCATTCGACAGTAACGGTGGCTACACCTTC
d_gene: NA; v_gene: TRBV4-2; len: 15; j_gene: TRBJ2-2; abundance: NA; CDR3aa: CASSQDYRASGELFF; CDR3nt: TGTGCCAGCAGCCAAGATTACAGGGCATCCGGGGAGCTGTTTTTT
d_gene: TRBD2; v_gene: TRBV5-1; len: 18; j_gene: TRBJ2-1; abundance: NA; CDR3aa: CASSLGSGALYPYNEQFF; CDR3nt: TGCGCCAGCAGCTTGGGTAGCGGGGCCCTTTACCCCTACAATGAGCAGTTCTTC
d_gene: TRBD1; v_gene: TRBV5-6; len: 14; j_gene: TRBJ2-3; abundance: few; CDR3aa: CASRLTGKADTQYF; CDR3nt: TGTGCCAGCAGGTTGACAGGGAAAGCAGATACGCAGTATTTT
d_gene: NA; v_gene: TRBV9; len: 17; j_gene: TRBJ2-1; abundance: few; CDR3aa: CASSASLVTPSYNEQFF; CDR3nt: TGTGCCAGCAGTGCTAGCCTAGTTACCCCCTCCTACAATGAGCAGTTCTTC
d_gene: TRBD2; v_gene: TRBV4-2; len: 18; j_gene: TRBJ2-7; abundance: few; CDR3aa: CASSQDQTSGVTSYEQYF; CDR3nt: TGTGCCAGCAGCCAAGATCAGACTAGCGGGGTTACCTCCTACGAGCAGTACTTC
d_gene: TRBD2; v_gene: TRBV5-4; len: 15; j_gene: TRBJ2-7; abundance: few; CDR3aa: CASSPGTSGYYEQYF; CDR3nt: TGTGCCAGCAGCCCGGGGACTAGCGGGTACTACGAGCAGTACTTC
d_gene: TRBD2; v_gene: TRBV28; len: 15; j_gene: TRBJ2-5; abundance: NA; CDR3aa: CASTSGGLGQETQYF; CDR3nt: TGTGCCAGCACCTCGGGGGGTTTGGGTCAAGAGACCCAGTACTTC
d_gene: NA; v_gene: TRBV27; len: 15; j_gene: TRBJ2-3; abundance: few; CDR3aa: CASSLYRVKTDTQYF; CDR3nt: TGTGCCAGCAGTTTATATCGAGTTAAAACAGATACGCAGTATTTT
d_gene: TRBD2; v_gene: TRBV2; len: 16; j_gene: TRBJ2-2; abundance: NA; CDR3aa: CASSGQLPGGDGELSF; CDR3nt: TGTGCCAGCAGTGGACAGTTGCCGGGGGGGGACGGGGAGCTGTCTTTT
d_gene: TRBD1; v_gene: TRBV18; len: 17; j_gene: TRBJ1-4; abundance: few; CDR3aa: CASSPILQGAANEKLFF; CDR3nt: TGTGCCAGCTCACCAATTCTTCAGGGGGCGGCTAATGAAAAACTGTTTTTT
d_gene: NA; v_gene: TRBV28; len: 13; j_gene: TRBJ2-1; abundance: few; CDR3aa: CASRATGSGEQFF; CDR3nt: TGTGCCAGCAGGGCCACAGGGTCGGGCGAGCAGTTCTTC
d_gene: TRBD2; v_gene: TRBV29-1; len: 13; j_gene: TRBJ2-1; abundance: NA; CDR3aa: CSVISGVNNEQFF; CDR3nt: TGCAGCGTAATTAGCGGGGTTAACAATGAGCAGTTCTTC
d_gene: NA; v_gene: TRBV28; len: 15; j_gene: TRBJ1-4; abundance: NA; CDR3aa: CASSLRSTGGEKLFF; CDR3nt: TGTGCCAGCAGTTTACGGTCAACCGGGGGGGAAAAACTGTTTTTT
d_gene: NA; v_gene: TRBV28; len: 15; j_gene: TRBJ1-5; abundance: NA; CDR3aa: CASSTKQGMLQPQHF; CDR3nt: TGTGCCAGCAGTACTAAACAGGGCATGTTGCAGCCCCAGCATTTT
d_gene: TRBD2; v_gene: TRBV11-2; len: 14; j_gene: TRBJ2-3; abundance: few; CDR3aa: CASSPRGGPLLRYF; CDR3nt: TGTGCCAGCAGCCCTCGGGGGGGGCCGCTCCTAAGGTATTTT
d_gene: TRBD2; v_gene: TRBV6-1; len: 17; j_gene: TRBJ2-3; abundance: NA; CDR3aa: CASSVGTSGSFVDTQYF; CDR3nt: TGTGCCAGCAGTGTTGGGACTAGCGGGAGTTTTGTAGATACGCAGTATTTT
d_gene: NA; v_gene: TRBV9; len: 15; j_gene: TRBJ1-4; abundance: few; CDR3aa: CASSNRGHPNEKLFF; CDR3nt: TGTGCCAGCAGCAATAGAGGCCATCCTAATGAAAAACTGTTTTTT
d_gene: TRBD1; v_gene: TRBV5-1; len: 14; j_gene: TRBJ2-2; abundance: NA; CDR3aa: CASSPGTATGELFF; CDR3nt: TGCGCCAGCAGCCCCGGGACAGCTACCGGGGAGCTGTTTTTT
d_gene: NA; v_gene: TRBV18; len: 13; j_gene: TRBJ2-5; abundance: NA; CDR3aa: CASSPRLQETQYF; CDR3nt: TGTGCCAGCTCACCGCGCCTCCAAGAGACCCAGTACTTC
d_gene: NA; v_gene: TRBV7-9; len: 14; j_gene: TRBJ2-3; abundance: few; CDR3aa: CASSLDSSTDTQYF; CDR3nt: TGTGCCAGCAGCCTAGACAGTTCCACAGATACGCAGTATTTT
d_gene: NA; v_gene: TRBV6-5; len: 15; j_gene: TRBJ2-3; abundance: NA; CDR3aa: CASSSAAPHTDTQYF; CDR3nt: TGTGCCAGCAGTTCCGCGGCCCCGCACACAGATACGCAGTATTTT
d_gene: TRBD2; v_gene: TRBV9; len: 16; j_gene: TRBJ2-1; abundance: few; CDR3aa: CASSPGGGSLYNEQLF; CDR3nt: TGTGCCAGCAGCCCCGGGGGGGGCTCTCTGTACAATGAGCAGCTCTTC
d_gene: NA; v_gene: TRBV2; len: 15; j_gene: TRBJ2-7; abundance: NA; CDR3aa: CASSESFRDSYEQYF; CDR3nt: TGTGCCAGCAGTGAATCTTTTCGGGACTCCTACGAGCAGTACTTC
d_gene: TRBD2; v_gene: TRBV27; len: 13; j_gene: TRBJ2-7; abundance: few; CDR3aa: CASRKAGRDEQYF; CDR3nt: TGTGCCAGCAGGAAAGCGGGACGGGACGAGCAGTACTTC
d_gene: NA; v_gene: TRBV19; len: 14; j_gene: TRBJ1-1; abundance: few; CDR3aa: CASRLGVTNTEAFF; CDR3nt: TGTGCCAGTCGGCTAGGTGTAACGAACACTGAAGCTTTCTTT
d_gene: TRBD1; v_gene: TRBV5-8; len: 15; j_gene: TRBJ1-4; abundance: NA; CDR3aa: CASSQATGFNEKLFF; CDR3nt: TGTGCCAGCAGCCAGGCGACAGGGTTTAATGAAAAACTGTTTTTT
d_gene: TRBD1; v_gene: TRBV30; len: 13; j_gene: TRBJ1-3; abundance: NA; CDR3aa: CAWDRGTGNTIYF; CDR3nt: TGTGCCTGGGACAGGGGAACTGGAAACACCATATATTTT
d_gene: NA; v_gene: TRBV28; len: 13; j_gene: TRBJ2-7; abundance: NA; CDR3aa: CASKEDPSLEQYF; CDR3nt: TGTGCCAGCAAGGAGGACCCTTCTCTCGAGCAGTACTTC
d_gene: TRBD1; v_gene: TRBV28; len: 14; j_gene: TRBJ2-7; abundance: NA; CDR3aa: CASSSPGQVAEQYF; CDR3nt: TGTGCCAGCAGTTCGCCGGGACAGGTGGCCGAGCAGTACTTC
d_gene: NA; v_gene: TRBV10-2; len: 12; j_gene: TRBJ1-2; abundance: few; CDR3aa: CASSDLNYGYTF; CDR3nt: TGCGCCAGCAGTGATTTAAACTATGGCTACACCTTC
d_gene: TRBD1; v_gene: TRBV6-5; len: 15; j_gene: TRBJ1-2; abundance: few; CDR3aa: CASSNPRGGFGGYTF; CDR3nt: TGTGCCAGCAGCAATCCGCGAGGGGGCTTTGGTGGCTACACCTTC
d_gene: NA; v_gene: TRBV29-1; len: 13; j_gene: TRBJ2-3; abundance: NA; CDR3aa: CSVVGQVTDTQYF; CDR3nt: TGCAGCGTTGTAGGCCAGGTCACAGATACGCAGTATTTT
d_gene: NA; v_gene: TRBV29-1; len: 15; j_gene: TRBJ1-4; abundance: NA; CDR3aa: CSAGGGPGTNEKLFF; CDR3nt: TGCAGCGCGGGGGGCGGGCCCGGAACTAATGAAAAACTGTTTTTT
d_gene: NA; v_gene: TRBV7-9; len: 13; j_gene: TRBJ1-5; abundance: NA; CDR3aa: CASSPHSNQPQHF; CDR3nt: TGTGCCAGCAGCCCCCATAGCAATCAGCCCCAGCATTTT
d_gene: TRBD1; v_gene: TRBV4-1; len: 16; j_gene: TRBJ2-7; abundance: few; CDR3aa: CASSPGQGPGGHEQYF; CDR3nt: TGCGCCAGCAGCCCCGGACAGGGGCCGGGCGGTCACGAGCAGTACTTC
d_gene: NA; v_gene: TRBV5-1; len: 13; j_gene: TRBJ1-1; abundance: few; CDR3aa: CASSLAPDTRAFF; CDR3nt: TGCGCCAGCAGCTTGGCCCCGGACACGCGGGCTTTCTTT
d_gene: NA; v_gene: TRBV6-1; len: 14; j_gene: TRBJ2-7; abundance: few; CDR3aa: CASISGGMGYEQYF; CDR3nt: TGTGCCAGCATCTCAGGAGGGATGGGGTACGAGCAGTACTTC
d_gene: NA; v_gene: TRBV5-1; len: 13; j_gene: TRBJ1-3; abundance: NA; CDR3aa: CASSLDQGGTIYF; CDR3nt: TGCGCCAGCAGCTTGGATCAGGGTGGCACCATATATTTT